This T cell receptor beta chain is from a study of T cells in Graves' hyperthyroidism and ophthalmopathy. The V gene end was trimmed by 5 bases and the J gene end by 8 bases; junction bases not matched to a gene: 12. The length of the CDR3 is 15 residues. CDR1 and CDR2 from the germline V gene are SEHNR and FQNEAQ (reference sequence). From RNA transcripts, TCR beta CDR3 regions were amplified. First-round RT-PCR targeting the TCR CDR3 was performed with the HTBI primer set. TCRdb used MiXCR to reprocess the multiplex PCR reads, holding one entry per CDR3 protein. The sample shows roughly 350,000 distinct CDR3 sequences, approximately 14% of them seen only once. Study results and limitations: Separation of ophthalmopathy from stable hyperthyroidism was achieved by a 13 V-J model.

Hyperthyroidism had been newly diagnosed in patients aged 18 to 65, and its duration was under 2 months. This clonotype was detected ten times or more. Its target is not known. The chain links TRBV7-9 to TRBJ1-2, with 9 bases fitting TRBD1. The clonotype was recovered from a woman aged 25 to 39 with Graves' hyperthyroidism. The sequencing input was blood. CDR3 residues: CASSERGGQGFGYTF. CDR3 DNA sequence: TGTGCCAGCAGCGAACGGGGGGGACAGGGATTCGGCTACACCTTC.